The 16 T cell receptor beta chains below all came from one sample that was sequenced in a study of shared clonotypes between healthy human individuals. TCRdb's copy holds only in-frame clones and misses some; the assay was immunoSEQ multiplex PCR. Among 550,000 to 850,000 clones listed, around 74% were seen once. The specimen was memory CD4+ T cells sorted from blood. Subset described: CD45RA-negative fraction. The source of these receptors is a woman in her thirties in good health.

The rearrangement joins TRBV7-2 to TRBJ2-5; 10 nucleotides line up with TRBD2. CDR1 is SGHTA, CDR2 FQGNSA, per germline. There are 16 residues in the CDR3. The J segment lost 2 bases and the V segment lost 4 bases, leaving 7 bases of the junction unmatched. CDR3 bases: TGTGCCAGCAGCTCTTCGACTAGCGGGCCTCAAGAGACCCAGTACTTC. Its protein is CASSSSTSGPQETQYF.

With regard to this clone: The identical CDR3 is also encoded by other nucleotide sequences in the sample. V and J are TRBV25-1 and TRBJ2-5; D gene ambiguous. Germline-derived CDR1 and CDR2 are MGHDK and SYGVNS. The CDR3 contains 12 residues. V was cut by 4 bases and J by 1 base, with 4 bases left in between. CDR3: CASSVGQETQYF. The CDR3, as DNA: TGTGCCAGCAGTGTAGGCCAAGAGACCCAGTACTTC.

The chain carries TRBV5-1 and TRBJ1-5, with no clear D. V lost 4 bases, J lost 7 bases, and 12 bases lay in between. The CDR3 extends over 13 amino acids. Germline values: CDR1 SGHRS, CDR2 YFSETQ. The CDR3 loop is CASSVEVEQPQHF. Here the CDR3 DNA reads TGCGCCAGCAGCGTTGAGGTCGAGCAGCCCCAGCATTTT.

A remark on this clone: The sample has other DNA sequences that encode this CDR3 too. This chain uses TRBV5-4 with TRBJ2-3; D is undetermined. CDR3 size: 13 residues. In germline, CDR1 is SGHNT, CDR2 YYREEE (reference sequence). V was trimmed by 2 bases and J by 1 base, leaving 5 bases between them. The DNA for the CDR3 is TGTGCCAGCAGCTTAGGCGGCACAGATACGCAGTATTTT. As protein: CASSLGGTDTQYF.

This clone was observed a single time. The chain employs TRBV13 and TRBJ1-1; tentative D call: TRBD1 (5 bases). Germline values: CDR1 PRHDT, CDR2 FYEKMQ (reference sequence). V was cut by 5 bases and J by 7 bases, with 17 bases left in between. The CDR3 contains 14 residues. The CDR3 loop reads CASSTGPPSLEAFF. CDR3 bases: TGTGCCAGCAGCACAGGACCGCCGTCCCTTGAAGCTTTCTTT.

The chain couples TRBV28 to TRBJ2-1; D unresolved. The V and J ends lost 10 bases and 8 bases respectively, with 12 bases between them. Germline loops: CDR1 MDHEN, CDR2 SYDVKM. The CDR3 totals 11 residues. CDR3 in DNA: TGTGCCACCTCGGTTGGGTATGAGCAGTTCTTC. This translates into CATSVGYEQFF.

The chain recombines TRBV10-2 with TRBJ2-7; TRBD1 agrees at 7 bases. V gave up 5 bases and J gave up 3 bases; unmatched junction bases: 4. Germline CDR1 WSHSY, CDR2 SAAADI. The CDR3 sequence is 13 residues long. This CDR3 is CASSRDSRYEQYF. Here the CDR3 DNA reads TGCGCCAGCAGTCGGGACAGTCGCTACGAGCAGTACTTC.

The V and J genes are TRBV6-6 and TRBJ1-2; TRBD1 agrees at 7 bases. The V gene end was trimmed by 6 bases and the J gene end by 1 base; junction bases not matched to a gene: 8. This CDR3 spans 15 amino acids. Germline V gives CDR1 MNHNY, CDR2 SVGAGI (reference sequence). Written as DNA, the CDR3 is TGTGCCAGCAGCCGGGACAGCAACCTTAACTATGGCTACACCTTC. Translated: CASSRDSNLNYGYTF.

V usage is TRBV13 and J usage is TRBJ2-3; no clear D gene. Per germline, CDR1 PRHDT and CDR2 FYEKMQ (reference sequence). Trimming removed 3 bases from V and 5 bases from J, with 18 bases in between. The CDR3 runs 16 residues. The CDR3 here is CASSFVGDISGDTQYF. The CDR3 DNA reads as TGTGCCAGCAGCTTCGTGGGCGACATATCGGGAGATACGCAGTATTTT.

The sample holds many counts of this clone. The CDR3 protein is CASSSSGTLNTGELFF. The CDR3 nucleotides read TGCGCCAGCAGCTCCTCCGGGACACTGAACACCGGGGAGCTGTTTTTT. The chain joins TRBV5-1 to TRBJ2-2; tentative D call: TRBD1 (6 bases). Trimming stripped 3 bases from V and 1 base from J, with 13 bases between. The CDR3 is made up of 16 amino acids. Per the germline V gene, CDR1 is SGHRS and CDR2 is YFSETQ.

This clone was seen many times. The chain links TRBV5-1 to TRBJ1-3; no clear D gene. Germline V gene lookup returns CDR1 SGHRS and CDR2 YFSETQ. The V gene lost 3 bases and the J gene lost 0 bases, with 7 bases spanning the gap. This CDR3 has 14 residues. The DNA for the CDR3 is TGCGCCAGCAGCTCGGACGCCTCTGGAAACACCATATATTTT. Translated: CASSSDASGNTIYF.

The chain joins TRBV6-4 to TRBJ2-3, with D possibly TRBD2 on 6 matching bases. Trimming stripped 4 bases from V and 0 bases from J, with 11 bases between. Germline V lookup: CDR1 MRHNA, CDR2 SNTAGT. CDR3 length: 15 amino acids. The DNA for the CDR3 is TGTGCCAGCAGTGCTATGGGGGGAAGCACAGATACGCAGTATTTT. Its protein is CASSAMGGSTDTQYF.

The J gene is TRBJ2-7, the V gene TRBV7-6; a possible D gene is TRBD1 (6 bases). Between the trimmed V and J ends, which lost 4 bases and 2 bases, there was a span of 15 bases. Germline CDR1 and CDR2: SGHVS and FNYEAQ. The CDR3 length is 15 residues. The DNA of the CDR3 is TGTGCCAGCAGCTCAATAACAGGGCCCACCTACGAGCAGTACTTC. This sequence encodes CASSSITGPTYEQYF.

The CDR3 DNA sequence: TGTGCCAGCAGCTTGATTTTAGCGTCTCAAGAGACCCAGTACTTC. Translated: CASSLILASQETQYF. The J gene is TRBJ2-5, the V gene TRBV5-4; a possible D gene is TRBD2 (5 bases). The CDR3 sequence is 15 residues long. Germline loops: CDR1 SGHNT, CDR2 YYREEE (reference sequence). V shed 1 base and J shed 2 bases, with 12 bases lying between them.

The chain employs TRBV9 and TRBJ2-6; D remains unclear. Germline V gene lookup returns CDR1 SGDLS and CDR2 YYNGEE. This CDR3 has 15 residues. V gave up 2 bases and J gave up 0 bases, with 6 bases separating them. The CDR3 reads CASSVPTSGANVLTF. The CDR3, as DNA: TGTGCCAGCAGCGTGCCGACCTCTGGGGCCAACGTCCTGACTTTC.

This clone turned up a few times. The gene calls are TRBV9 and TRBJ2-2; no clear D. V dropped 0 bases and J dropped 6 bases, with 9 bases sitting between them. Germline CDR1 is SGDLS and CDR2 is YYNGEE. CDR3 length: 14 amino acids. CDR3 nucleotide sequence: TGTGCCAGCAGCGTAGGGAGAGTTGCCGGGGAGCTGTTTTTT. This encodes CASSVGRVAGELFF.